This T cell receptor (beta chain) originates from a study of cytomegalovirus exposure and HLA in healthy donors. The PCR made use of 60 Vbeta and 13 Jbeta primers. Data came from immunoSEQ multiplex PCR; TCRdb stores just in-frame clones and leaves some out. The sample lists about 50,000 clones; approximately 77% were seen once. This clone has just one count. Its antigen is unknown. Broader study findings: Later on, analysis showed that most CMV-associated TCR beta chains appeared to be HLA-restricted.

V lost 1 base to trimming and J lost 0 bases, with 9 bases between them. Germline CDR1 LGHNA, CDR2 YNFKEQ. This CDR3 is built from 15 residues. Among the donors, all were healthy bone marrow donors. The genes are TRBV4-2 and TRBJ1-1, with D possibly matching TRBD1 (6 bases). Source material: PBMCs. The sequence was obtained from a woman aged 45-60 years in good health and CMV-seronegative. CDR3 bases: TGTGCCAGCAGCCAAGGTTGGGACATGAACACTGAAGCTTTCTTT. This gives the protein CASSQGWDMNTEAFF.